Sequencing of this T cell receptor (beta chain) was carried out in a study of molecular identifiers for immune sequencing clone quantification. Findings and caveats of the study: Jurkat TCR RNA spiked in from one cell reportedly remained identifiable amid about a million naive cells.

The use of previously described methods and listed TCR primers produced the bulk TCR libraries. From the PCR reads, TCRdb called clonotypes with MiXCR, one entry per CDR3 protein. The sample has around 470,000 distinct CDR3 sequences, around a fifth seen once. Trimming removed 4 bases at V and 0 bases at J, with 9 bases between. There are 15 residues in the CDR3. Per germline, CDR1 MNHEY and CDR2 SMNVEV (reference sequence). In this sample, this clonotype turned up a few times. Its antigen is as yet unknown. Between roughly 18,000 and 1,100,000 sorted cells, with 10%, 30% or 50% RNA, yielded naive CD8 libraries. Naive CD8 T cells were sorted, and the gate applied was CD8+CD4-CCR7+CD45RA+.

The rearrangement links TRBV27 to TRBJ2-2; D is perhaps TRBD2 (5 bases). The clonotype was recovered from a human donor in good health. Some libraries in this study had Jurkat cell RNA spiked in. The specimen sequenced was naive CD8+ T cells from blood, with Jurkat cell RNA spiked in. The sample's subset: FACS-sorted CD8+CD4-CCR7+CD45RA+ naive T cells. This CDR3 reads CASSYVLANTGELFF. The CDR3, as DNA: TGTGCCAGCAGTTACGTACTAGCGAACACCGGGGAGCTGTTTTTT.